The rows below give T cell receptor beta chains drawn from one sample of a study of T cell repertoires in cytomegalovirus infection. One entry per CDR3 protein results from TCRdb running MiXCR on the reads. The top ten clones hold roughly 8.7% of a sample with some 400,000 distinct CDR3 sequences, 15% to 20% of them seen once. Sequencing was carried out using PBMCs. The source is a human donor in good health (CMV status not recorded). Some clones in this sample may be carry-over from other donors' samples. Each CDR3 is given with its conserved first and last residue. Each record gives: D gene, J gene, clone size, V gene, CDR3 DNA, CDR3 protein. D genes are given only for firm matches. Not every row has a clone size; where given, it reads once, few, many or a size class.

d_gene: TRBD1
j_gene: TRBJ1-6
abundance: -
v_gene: TRBV6-5
CDR3nt: TGTGCCAGCAGGTCGGACAGGGGGCATTCACCCCTCCACTTT
CDR3aa: CASRSDRGHSPLHF

d_gene: -
j_gene: TRBJ1-1
abundance: -
v_gene: TRBV20-1
CDR3nt: TGCAGTGCTAGAGTCCGGACTGGATTGAACACTGAAGCTTTCTTT
CDR3aa: CSARVRTGLNTEAFF

d_gene: -
j_gene: TRBJ2-7
abundance: -
v_gene: TRBV12-3/TRBV12-4
CDR3nt: TGTGCCAGCAGACTTTCAGGGATTGACGAGCAGTACTTC
CDR3aa: CASRLSGIDEQYF

d_gene: -
j_gene: TRBJ2-7
abundance: -
v_gene: TRBV2
CDR3nt: TGTGCCACCGCCGGGACCACCTACGAGCAGTACTTC
CDR3aa: CATAGTTYEQYF

d_gene: TRBD2
j_gene: TRBJ2-3
abundance: -
v_gene: TRBV4-2
CDR3nt: TGTGCCAGCAGCCAGTTAAGCGGGGACGCAGATACGCAGTATTTT
CDR3aa: CASSQLSGDADTQYF

d_gene: -
j_gene: TRBJ1-5
abundance: few
v_gene: TRBV18
CDR3nt: TGTGCCAGCTCACCCCCGGGCGGACAGCCCCAGCATTTT
CDR3aa: CASSPPGGQPQHF

d_gene: -
j_gene: TRBJ2-5
abundance: many
v_gene: TRBV7-2
CDR3nt: TGTGCCAGCAGCTCCCCCCAGAAGACCCAGTACTTC
CDR3aa: CASSSPQKTQYF

d_gene: TRBD1
j_gene: TRBJ2-3
abundance: -
v_gene: TRBV7-6
CDR3nt: TGTGCCAGCAGCTTAGAATGGGGACAGGGGACAACCACTAGCACAGATACGCAGTATTTT
CDR3aa: CASSLEWGQGTTTSTDTQYF

d_gene: -
j_gene: TRBJ1-2
abundance: -
v_gene: TRBV12-3/TRBV12-4
CDR3nt: TGTGCCAGCAGTTCATCCAGCTATGGCTACACCTTC
CDR3aa: CASSSSSYGYTF

d_gene: -
j_gene: TRBJ2-3
abundance: many
v_gene: TRBV11-2
CDR3nt: TGTGCCAGCAGCTCCCGGGATACGCAGTATTTT
CDR3aa: CASSSRDTQYF

d_gene: -
j_gene: TRBJ2-2
abundance: -
v_gene: TRBV23-1
CDR3nt: TGCGCCAGCAGTCAATCCCCCAGGCCCGGGGAGCTGTTTTTT
CDR3aa: CASSQSPRPGELFF

d_gene: -
j_gene: TRBJ2-5
abundance: many
v_gene: TRBV7-9
CDR3nt: TGTGCCAGCAGCGCACCCGCTCTGGAGACCCAGTACTTC
CDR3aa: CASSAPALETQYF

d_gene: TRBD2
j_gene: TRBJ2-1
abundance: -
v_gene: TRBV12-3/TRBV12-4
CDR3nt: TGTGCCAGCAGCCCCAAAAGGAGCGGGGACAATGAGCAGTTCTTC
CDR3aa: CASSPKRSGDNEQFF

d_gene: TRBD2
j_gene: TRBJ2-1
abundance: few
v_gene: TRBV12-3/TRBV12-4
CDR3nt: TGTGCCAGCAGTTTGAAGGAGCGGGGGGGTACCTACAATGAGCAGTTCTTC
CDR3aa: CASSLKERGGTYNEQFF

d_gene: -
j_gene: TRBJ2-1
abundance: many
v_gene: TRBV20-1
CDR3nt: TGCAGTGCCCCGGCTTTGGGGAGTCCTCTCAATGAGCAGTTCTTC
CDR3aa: CSAPALGSPLNEQFF

d_gene: -
j_gene: TRBJ2-1
abundance: -
v_gene: TRBV15
CDR3nt: TGTGCCACCAGCAATCGAAATGAGCAGTTCTTC
CDR3aa: CATSNRNEQFF

d_gene: -
j_gene: TRBJ2-3
abundance: many
v_gene: TRBV7-2
CDR3nt: TGTGCCAGCAGCTCGGCAACGGGGAGATATACGCAGTATTTT
CDR3aa: CASSSATGRYTQYF

d_gene: -
j_gene: TRBJ1-1
abundance: few
v_gene: TRBV12-3/TRBV12-4
CDR3nt: TGTGCCAGCGGAACCATTCGTCCCTCGAACACTGAAGCTTTCTTT
CDR3aa: CASGTIRPSNTEAFF

d_gene: -
j_gene: TRBJ2-3
abundance: few
v_gene: TRBV11-2
CDR3nt: TGTGCCAGCAGCTTAACTAGCTTGGCAGATACGCAGTATTTT
CDR3aa: CASSLTSLADTQYF

d_gene: -
j_gene: TRBJ1-1
abundance: many
v_gene: TRBV7-8
CDR3nt: TGTGCCAGCAGCTTAGACAGGGCAGGGAGTTCGGCTTTCTTT
CDR3aa: CASSLDRAGSSAFF

d_gene: TRBD1
j_gene: TRBJ2-7
abundance: -
v_gene: TRBV29-1
CDR3nt: TGCAGCGCAGAGGGACAGGGGTTGGGCGAGCAGTACTTC
CDR3aa: CSAEGQGLGEQYF

d_gene: -
j_gene: TRBJ2-2
abundance: few
v_gene: TRBV7-9
CDR3nt: TGTGCCAGCAGCTTAGCTGGGGCGGACACCGGGGAGCTGTTTTTT
CDR3aa: CASSLAGADTGELFF

d_gene: -
j_gene: TRBJ2-7
abundance: many
v_gene: TRBV7-2
CDR3nt: TGTGCCAGCAGTGCCCCAGGGAGTACTCAGTACTTC
CDR3aa: CASSAPGSTQYF

d_gene: -
j_gene: TRBJ2-3
abundance: many
v_gene: TRBV12-3/TRBV12-4
CDR3nt: TGTGCCAGCAGTTTTTCCCGCAGAGATACGCAGTATTTT
CDR3aa: CASSFSRRDTQYF

d_gene: TRBD2
j_gene: TRBJ2-3
abundance: many
v_gene: TRBV7-2
CDR3nt: TGTGCCAGCAGCGAAACTAGCGGGAGTACAGATACGCAGTATTTT
CDR3aa: CASSETSGSTDTQYF

d_gene: TRBD1
j_gene: TRBJ1-6
abundance: many
v_gene: TRBV28
CDR3nt: TGTGCCAGCAGGACAGGGGCACCCCTCCACTTT
CDR3aa: CASRTGAPLHF

d_gene: -
j_gene: TRBJ2-3
abundance: -
v_gene: TRBV4-1
CDR3nt: TGCGCCAGCAGCCAAGGTAGTGGGCAGGGTCGCAGCACAGATACGCAGTATTTT
CDR3aa: CASSQGSGQGRSTDTQYF

d_gene: -
j_gene: TRBJ2-2
abundance: many
v_gene: TRBV5-6
CDR3nt: TGTGCCAGCAGCTTAACTAGCGGGGAGCTGTTTTTT
CDR3aa: CASSLTSGELFF

d_gene: TRBD1
j_gene: TRBJ2-7
abundance: many
v_gene: TRBV7-2
CDR3nt: TGTGCCAGCAGCTTATCGGGACAGGCCTACGAGCAGTACTTC
CDR3aa: CASSLSGQAYEQYF

d_gene: -
j_gene: TRBJ2-1
abundance: many
v_gene: TRBV6-2/TRBV6-3
CDR3nt: TGTGCCAGCAGTTACTCGCTAGGGGCCTCCTACAATGAGCAGTTCTTC
CDR3aa: CASSYSLGASYNEQFF

d_gene: -
j_gene: TRBJ2-1
abundance: -
v_gene: TRBV12-3/TRBV12-4
CDR3nt: TGTGCCAGCAGTTTCAGTCTTATCACCAATGAGCAGTTCTTC
CDR3aa: CASSFSLITNEQFF

d_gene: -
j_gene: TRBJ1-6
abundance: -
v_gene: TRBV18
CDR3nt: TGTGCCAGCTCCTCGGACAGCGTTAATTCACCCCTCCACTTT
CDR3aa: CASSSDSVNSPLHF

d_gene: -
j_gene: TRBJ2-5
abundance: few
v_gene: TRBV29-1
CDR3nt: TGCAGCGTCGCTCGCAGGGCACAAGAGACCCAGTACTTC
CDR3aa: CSVARRAQETQYF

d_gene: -
j_gene: TRBJ2-3
abundance: few
v_gene: TRBV2
CDR3nt: TGTGCCAGCAGCCGGATAACCGATACGCAGTATTTT
CDR3aa: CASSRITDTQYF

d_gene: -
j_gene: TRBJ1-2
abundance: -
v_gene: TRBV20-1
CDR3nt: TGCAGTGCTAGAGATGGCGGAGGCTATGCCTACACCTTC
CDR3aa: CSARDGGGYAYTF

d_gene: TRBD1
j_gene: TRBJ1-1
abundance: few
v_gene: TRBV10-3
CDR3nt: TGTGCCATCAGTACGGACAGGGCCACTGAAGCTTTCTTT
CDR3aa: CAISTDRATEAFF

d_gene: -
j_gene: TRBJ1-1
abundance: many
v_gene: TRBV7-9
CDR3nt: TGTGCCAGCAGCCCCAGGCAGGGGTACACTGAAGCTTTCTTT
CDR3aa: CASSPRQGYTEAFF

d_gene: TRBD1
j_gene: TRBJ2-7
abundance: many
v_gene: TRBV6-6
CDR3nt: TGTGCCAGCAAACCCGGGACAGGGGGCTACGAGCAGTACTTC
CDR3aa: CASKPGTGGYEQYF

d_gene: -
j_gene: TRBJ1-2
abundance: many
v_gene: TRBV10-3
CDR3nt: TGTGCCATCAGTTCGACGGATGACTATGGCTACACCTTC
CDR3aa: CAISSTDDYGYTF

d_gene: -
j_gene: TRBJ2-5
abundance: -
v_gene: TRBV4-1
CDR3nt: TGCGCCAGCAGCCAAGTCCTGGGGGGCGATGAGACCCAGTACTTC
CDR3aa: CASSQVLGGDETQYF

d_gene: -
j_gene: TRBJ2-5
abundance: -
v_gene: TRBV2
CDR3nt: TGTGCCAGCTCCTTGGGGCGCTGGGGGGACCAAGAGACCCAGTACTTC
CDR3aa: CASSLGRWGDQETQYF

d_gene: TRBD2
j_gene: TRBJ2-7
abundance: -
v_gene: TRBV5-4
CDR3nt: TGTGCCAGCAGCTTGGAGGCGGGAGGGGCCGAGCAGTACTTC
CDR3aa: CASSLEAGGAEQYF

d_gene: -
j_gene: TRBJ1-5
abundance: -
v_gene: TRBV6-2/TRBV6-3
CDR3nt: TGTGCCAGCAGTTACGTTGTGGACACAGCCGGGCAGCCCCAGCATTTT
CDR3aa: CASSYVVDTAGQPQHF

d_gene: -
j_gene: TRBJ1-2
abundance: -
v_gene: TRBV20-1
CDR3nt: TGCAGTGCTAGAGCGCCCCTAGGTGGGGACTATGGCTACACCTTC
CDR3aa: CSARAPLGGDYGYTF

d_gene: -
j_gene: TRBJ2-3
abundance: many
v_gene: TRBV20-1
CDR3nt: TGCAGTGCTAGGCTGGGGGATACGCAGTATTTT
CDR3aa: CSARLGDTQYF

d_gene: -
j_gene: TRBJ1-2
abundance: few
v_gene: TRBV2
CDR3nt: TGTGCCAGCATCAATTTGGGGGTTGGGGGCTACACCTTC
CDR3aa: CASINLGVGGYTF

d_gene: TRBD1
j_gene: TRBJ2-7
abundance: many
v_gene: TRBV2
CDR3nt: TGTGCCAGCTCACGAAGGGGGACAGTTTCCTACGAGCAGTACTTC
CDR3aa: CASSRRGTVSYEQYF

d_gene: -
j_gene: TRBJ1-2
abundance: -
v_gene: TRBV19
CDR3nt: TGTGCAACAGGGTGGAATGGCTACACCTTC
CDR3aa: CATGWNGYTF

d_gene: -
j_gene: TRBJ1-2
abundance: few
v_gene: TRBV28
CDR3nt: TGTGCCAGCAGTCTCCGTCCGGGGCAAGGGATGGCTGGCTACACCTTC
CDR3aa: CASSLRPGQGMAGYTF

d_gene: -
j_gene: TRBJ2-1
abundance: -
v_gene: TRBV20-1
CDR3nt: TGCAGTGCTAGAGAGACTAGGGGGCGGAATGAGCAGTTCTTC
CDR3aa: CSARETRGRNEQFF

d_gene: TRBD1
j_gene: TRBJ1-1
abundance: few
v_gene: TRBV12-3/TRBV12-4
CDR3nt: TGTGCCAGCAATCAGGACAGGGCTTTTGCTGAAGCTTTCTTT
CDR3aa: CASNQDRAFAEAFF

d_gene: TRBD2
j_gene: TRBJ2-1
abundance: many
v_gene: TRBV7-6
CDR3nt: TGTGCCAGCAGCTTAGCGAGAATAGCGGGGGGGCCTCCCAGGAGTGACGAGCAGTTCTTC
CDR3aa: CASSLARIAGGPPRSDEQFF

d_gene: -
j_gene: TRBJ1-2
abundance: many
v_gene: TRBV7-2
CDR3nt: TGTGCCAGCAGCTTAGCAGACGGAAACTATGGCTACACCTTC
CDR3aa: CASSLADGNYGYTF

d_gene: -
j_gene: TRBJ1-1
abundance: few
v_gene: TRBV19
CDR3nt: TGTGCCAGTGTCACTGAAGCTTTCTTT
CDR3aa: CASVTEAFF